These 9 T cell receptor beta chains were sequenced from one sample in a study of a mutant IDH1 vaccine in newly diagnosed glioma. Time point in this sample: week 47, end of study. In every dose of vaccine, 300 ug of mutant IDH1 20-mer peptide was given alongside topical imiquimod. Produced via immunoSEQ multiplex PCR; TCRdb's table is partial and in-frame only. The sample lists some 50,000 clones; approximately 65% were seen once. The antigens for these receptors are not known. The source was peripheral blood mononuclear cells (PBMCs), collected from a glioma patient whose treatment included an IDH1 peptide vaccine. Every receptor here comes from a man aged 35 to 55 with glioma. Some clones in this sample may be carry-over from other donors' samples.

This clone was seen a handful of times. V and J are TRBV5-1 and TRBJ1-1; tentatively, D is TRBD1 (6 bases). Germline lookup yields CDR1 SGHRS and CDR2 YFSETQ. The CDR3 runs to 12 residues. V was clipped by 10 bases and J by 1 base, with 11 bases between them. The CDR3 coding sequence is TGCGCCGGGGGGGGCGCGAACACTGAAGCTTTCTTT. Its translation: CAGGGANTEAFF.

The chain is built from TRBV5-1 and TRBJ1-4; D is unresolved. The germline V and J ends were trimmed by 5 bases and 0 bases, with 8 bases remaining between them. Per the germline V gene, CDR1 is SGHRS and CDR2 is YFSETQ. The CDR3 has 14 residues. This CDR3 reads CASSSGTTNEKLFF. CDR3 nucleotides: TGCGCCAGCAGTAGTGGGACAACTAATGAAAAACTGTTTTTT.

This chain's CDR3 is CASSTGLAGGEQYF. The DNA for the CDR3 is TGTGCCAGCAGCACCGGACTAGCGGGGGGCGAGCAGTACTTC. V gene TRBV7-9 combines with J gene TRBJ2-7, with 14 bases lining up with TRBD2. After removal of 5 bases from V and 6 bases from J, the junction contained 3 bases not matched to a gene. The CDR3 has 14 residues. CDR1 SEHNR and CDR2 FQNEAQ come from the germline V gene (reference sequence).

This chain links TRBV25-1 with TRBJ2-1; D remains ambiguous. This CDR3 is 14 amino acids long. Germline V lookup: CDR1 MGHDK, CDR2 SYGVNS. Trimming left V 7 bases short and J 1 base short, with 11 bases between. For the CDR3, the DNA is TGTGCCAGCACTCTAGGGTCATCCTACAATGAGCAGTTCTTC. Its translation is CASTLGSSYNEQFF.

This sequence joins TRBV5-1 and TRBJ1-1, with 8 bases matching TRBD1. This CDR3 region has 15 residues. Germline loops: CDR1 SGHRS, CDR2 YFSETQ. J gave up 4 bases and V 4 bases, and 9 bases lay outside the gene matches. The CDR3 coding sequence is TGCGCCAGCAGCCTTGCTTTGACAGGGGCCACTGAAGCTTTCTTT. Translating it yields CASSLALTGATEAFF. The whole variable domain, remainder taken from reference TRBV5-1 and TRBJ1-1, is KAGVTQTPRYLIKTRGQQVTLSCSPISGHRSVSWYQQTPGQGLQFLFEYFSETQRNKGNFPGRFSGRQFSNSRSEMNVSTLELGDSALYLCASSLALTGATEAFFGQGTRLTVV.

The chain uses TRBV6-7 and TRBJ2-5; D is perhaps TRBD1 (5 bases). TRBV6-7 is flagged as an ORF with uncertain function. The CDR3 covers 14 residues. With 7 bases removed from V and 7 bases from J, the gap between germline ends came to 19 bases. For the CDR3, the DNA is TGTGCCAGCACAAAAGGGGCGGTGGGTAGGACCCAGTACTTC. This encodes CASTKGAVGRTQYF.

Here the CDR3 reads CASMALSSYNSPLHF. CDR3 coding DNA: TGTGCCAGTATGGCCTTGAGCTCCTATAATTCACCCCTCCACTTT. The rearrangement joins TRBV19 to TRBJ1-6; D is unclear. The length of the CDR3 is 15 residues. Germline loops: CDR1 LNHDA, CDR2 SQIVND (reference sequence). V was clipped by 7 bases and J by 0 bases, with 10 bases between them.

V is TRBV9 and J is TRBJ2-1; maybe TRBD1 (6 bases). CDR3 length: 17 residues. Germline assignment: CDR1 SGDLS and CDR2 YYNGEE. V lost 0 bases and J lost 7, with 20 bases in between. CDR3 nucleotide sequence: TGTGCCAGCAGCGTAGGGTTCGGTCAGGGGATTTGGAATGAGCAGTTCTTC. Its protein is CASSVGFGQGIWNEQFF.

The rearrangement links TRBV7-9 to TRBJ1-3, with 8 nucleotides matching TRBD1. Germline CDR1 reads SEHNR; CDR2 reads FQNEAQ (reference sequence). The CDR3 contains 15 residues. J was trimmed by 2 bases and V by 1 base; bases with no gene match: 1. The CDR3, as DNA: TGTGCCAGCAGCTTAGGACAGGGGACTGGAAACACCATATATTTT. Its translation: CASSLGQGTGNTIYF.